This TCR beta chain emerged from a study of post-analysis software for immune sequencing data. Study context: Recorded disease courses covered relapsing-remitting, secondary progressive and progressive-relapsing multiple sclerosis. Some patients had no subtype annotation. Broader study findings: With TRBV5-6, TRBV5-1 and TRBV20-1 included, roughly five TRBV segments were more frequent in patients than in controls. A significant reduction in normalized Chao1 diversity was observed in multiple sclerosis patients versus controls. Co-batched samples clustered tightly together by F measure.

Details on this clonotype: What it binds is not known.

The TCR beta cDNA libraries contained unique molecular identifiers. Starting from roughly 1.1 to 9.2 million T cells, the study yielded 460,000 or so cDNA molecules. TCRdb re-derived calls from the PCR reads in MiXCR, one entry per CDR3 protein. The sample contains about 540,000 distinct CDR3 sequences, 30% to 40% of which appear only once. Per germline, CDR1 LGHNA and CDR2 YNFKEQ. The V and J ends lost 6 bases and 3 bases, in that order; junction bases with no gene match: 6. The CDR3 extends over 14 amino acids. Input material: blood. This sequence originates from a girl aged 2-17 years with multiple sclerosis. The V gene is TRBV4-2, the J gene TRBJ1-2; TRBD1 matches 8 bases. CDR3 DNA sequence: TGTGCCAGCAGTCCACAGGGGGTCTACTATGGCTACACCTTC. Encoded protein: CASSPQGVYYGYTF.